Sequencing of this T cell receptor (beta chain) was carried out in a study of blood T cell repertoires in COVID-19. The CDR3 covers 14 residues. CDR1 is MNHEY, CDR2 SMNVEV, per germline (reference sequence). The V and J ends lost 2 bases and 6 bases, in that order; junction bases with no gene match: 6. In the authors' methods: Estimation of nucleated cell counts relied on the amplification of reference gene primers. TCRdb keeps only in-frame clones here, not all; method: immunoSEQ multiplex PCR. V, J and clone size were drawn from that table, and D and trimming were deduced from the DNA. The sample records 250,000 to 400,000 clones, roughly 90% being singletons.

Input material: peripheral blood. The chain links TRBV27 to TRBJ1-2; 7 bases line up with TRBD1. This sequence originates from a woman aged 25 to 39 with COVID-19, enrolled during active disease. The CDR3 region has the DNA TGTGCCAGCAGTTTAAGAGGGGGCCGGAATGGCTACACCTTC. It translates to CASSLRGGRNGYTF.